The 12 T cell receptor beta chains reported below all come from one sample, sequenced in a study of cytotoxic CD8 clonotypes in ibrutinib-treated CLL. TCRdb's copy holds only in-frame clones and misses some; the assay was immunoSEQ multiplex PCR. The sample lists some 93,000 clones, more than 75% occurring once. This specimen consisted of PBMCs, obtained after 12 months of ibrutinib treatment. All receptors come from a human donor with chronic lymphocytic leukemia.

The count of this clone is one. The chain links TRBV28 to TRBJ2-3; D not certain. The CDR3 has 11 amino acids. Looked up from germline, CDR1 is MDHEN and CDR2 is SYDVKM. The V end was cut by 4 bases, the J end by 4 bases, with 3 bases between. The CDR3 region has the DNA TGTGCCAGCAGTTGGGCAGATACGCAGTATTTT. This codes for CASSWADTQYF. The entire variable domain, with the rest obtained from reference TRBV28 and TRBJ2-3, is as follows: DVKVTQSSRYLVKRTGEKVFLECVQDMDHENMFWYRQDPGLGLRLIYFSYDVKMKEKGDIPEGYSVSREKKERFSLILESASTNQTSMYLCASSWADTQYFGPGTRLTVL.

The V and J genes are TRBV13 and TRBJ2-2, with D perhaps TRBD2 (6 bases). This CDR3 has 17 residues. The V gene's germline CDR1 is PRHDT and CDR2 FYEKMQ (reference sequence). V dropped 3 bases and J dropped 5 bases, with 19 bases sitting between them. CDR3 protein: CASSFDWGGVRTGELFF. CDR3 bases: TGTGCCAGCAGCTTCGACTGGGGAGGAGTGCGAACCGGGGAGCTGTTTTTT.

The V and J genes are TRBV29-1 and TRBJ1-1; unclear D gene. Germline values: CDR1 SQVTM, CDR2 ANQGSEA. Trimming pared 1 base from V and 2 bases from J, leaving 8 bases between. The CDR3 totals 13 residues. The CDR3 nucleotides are TGCAGCGTTGAAGCGAGACCCAACACTGAAGCTTTCTTT. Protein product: CSVEARPNTEAFF.

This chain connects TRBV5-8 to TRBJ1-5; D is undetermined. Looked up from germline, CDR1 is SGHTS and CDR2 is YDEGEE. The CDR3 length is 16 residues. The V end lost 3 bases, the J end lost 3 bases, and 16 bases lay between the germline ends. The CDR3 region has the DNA TGTGCCAGCAGCTCGCCATCGCTTTGGAACAATCAGCCCCAGCATTTT. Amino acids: CASSSPSLWNNQPQHF. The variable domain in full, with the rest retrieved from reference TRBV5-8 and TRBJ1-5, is EAGVTQSPTHLIKTRGQQATLRCSPISGHTSVYWYQQALGLGLQFLLWYDEGEERNRGNFPPRFSGRQFPNYSSELNVNALELEDSALYLCASSSPSLWNNQPQHFGDGTRLSIL.

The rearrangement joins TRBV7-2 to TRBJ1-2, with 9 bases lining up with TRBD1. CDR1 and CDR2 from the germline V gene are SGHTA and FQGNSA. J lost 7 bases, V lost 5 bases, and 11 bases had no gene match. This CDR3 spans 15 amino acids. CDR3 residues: CASSLTGTGMRGYTF. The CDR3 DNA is TGTGCCAGCAGCCTAACCGGGACAGGGATGCGTGGCTACACCTTC.

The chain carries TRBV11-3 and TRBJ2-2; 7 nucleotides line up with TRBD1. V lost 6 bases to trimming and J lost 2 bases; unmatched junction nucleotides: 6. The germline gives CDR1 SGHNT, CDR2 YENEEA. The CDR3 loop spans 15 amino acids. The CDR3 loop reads CASRYRDRNTGELFF. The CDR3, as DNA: TGTGCCAGCAGGTACCGGGACAGAAACACCGGGGAGCTGTTTTTT. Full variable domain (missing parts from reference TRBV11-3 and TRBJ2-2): EAGVVQSPRYKIIEKKQPVAFWCNPISGHNTLYWYLQNLGQGPELLIRYENEEAVDDSQLPKDRFSAERLKGVDSTLKIQPAELGDSAVYLCASRYRDRNTGELFFGEGSRLTVL.

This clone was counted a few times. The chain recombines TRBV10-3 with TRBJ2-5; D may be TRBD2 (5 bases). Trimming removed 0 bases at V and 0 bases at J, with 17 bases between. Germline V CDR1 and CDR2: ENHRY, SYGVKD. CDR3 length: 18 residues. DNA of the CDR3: TGTGCCATCAGTGAGTCCGGAGCGGCAGCTCGGTACCAAGAGACCCAGTACTTC. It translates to CAISESGAAARYQETQYF.

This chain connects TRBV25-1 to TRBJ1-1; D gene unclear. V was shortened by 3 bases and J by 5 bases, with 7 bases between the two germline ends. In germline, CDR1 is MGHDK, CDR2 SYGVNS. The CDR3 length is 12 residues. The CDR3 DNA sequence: TGTGCCAGCAGTGACCCCGGAACTGAAGCTTTCTTT. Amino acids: CASSDPGTEAFF.

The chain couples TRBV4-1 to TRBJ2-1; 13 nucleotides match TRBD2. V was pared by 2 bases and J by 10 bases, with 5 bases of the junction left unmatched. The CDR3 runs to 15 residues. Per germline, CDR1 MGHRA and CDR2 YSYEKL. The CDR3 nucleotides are TGCGCCAGCAGCCAAAAACTAGCGGGGGGGCGAGAGCAGTTCTTC. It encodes CASSQKLAGGREQFF.

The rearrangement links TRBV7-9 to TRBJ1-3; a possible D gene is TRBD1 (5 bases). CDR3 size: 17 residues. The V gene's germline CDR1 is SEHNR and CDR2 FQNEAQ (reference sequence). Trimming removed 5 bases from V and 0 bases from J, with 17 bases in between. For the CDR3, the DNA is TGTGCCAGCAGCGGAGAGGTGCGGGGCCCCTCTGGAAACACCATATATTTT. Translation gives CASSGEVRGPSGNTIYF.

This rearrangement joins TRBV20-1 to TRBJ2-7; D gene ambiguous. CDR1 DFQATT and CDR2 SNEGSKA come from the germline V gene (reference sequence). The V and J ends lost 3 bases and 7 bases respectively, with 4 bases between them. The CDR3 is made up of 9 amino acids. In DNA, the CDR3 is TGCAGTGCTAGGTGTGAGCAGTACTTC. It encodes CSARCEQYF.

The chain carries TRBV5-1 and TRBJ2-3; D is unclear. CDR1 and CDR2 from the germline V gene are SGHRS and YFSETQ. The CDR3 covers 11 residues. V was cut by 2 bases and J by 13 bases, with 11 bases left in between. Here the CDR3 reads CASSLSQQEYF. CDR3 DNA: TGCGCCAGCAGCTTATCCCAGCAGGAGTATTTT. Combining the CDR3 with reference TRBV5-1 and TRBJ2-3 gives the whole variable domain KAGVTQTPRYLIKTRGQQVTLSCSPISGHRSVSWYQQTPGQGLQFLFEYFSETQRNKGNFPGRFSGRQFSNSRSEMNVSTLELGDSALYLCASSLSQQEYFGPGTRLTVL.